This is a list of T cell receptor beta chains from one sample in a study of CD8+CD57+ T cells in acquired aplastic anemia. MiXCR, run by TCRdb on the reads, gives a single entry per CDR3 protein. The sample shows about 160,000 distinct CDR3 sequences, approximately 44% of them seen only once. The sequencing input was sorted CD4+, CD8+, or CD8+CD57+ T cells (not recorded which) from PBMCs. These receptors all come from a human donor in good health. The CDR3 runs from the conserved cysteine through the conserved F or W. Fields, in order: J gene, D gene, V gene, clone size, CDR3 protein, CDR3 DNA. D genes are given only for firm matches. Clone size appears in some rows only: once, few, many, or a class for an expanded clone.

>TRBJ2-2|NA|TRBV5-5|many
CASSLPGADTGELFF
TGTGCCAGCAGCTTGCCGGGAGCCGACACCGGGGAGCTGTTTTTT
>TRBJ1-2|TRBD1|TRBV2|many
CASSDRVLGYTF
TGTGCCAGCAGCGACAGGGTCCTTGGCTACACCTTC
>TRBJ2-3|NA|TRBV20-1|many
CSARASKGGSTDTQYF
TGCAGTGCCCGGGCCTCGAAGGGGGGGAGCACAGATACGCAGTATTTT
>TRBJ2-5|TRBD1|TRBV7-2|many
CASSLVGQARETQYF
TGTGCCAGCAGCTTAGTGGGACAGGCGCGGGAGACCCAGTACTTC
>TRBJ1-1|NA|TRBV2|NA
CASSLDTLRGTEAFF
TGTGCCAGCAGTCTTGATACTCTCAGGGGCACTGAAGCTTTCTTT
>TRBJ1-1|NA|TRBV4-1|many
CASSQGTGFVTEAFF
TGCGCCAGCAGCCAGGGAACAGGGTTTGTTACTGAAGCTTTCTTT
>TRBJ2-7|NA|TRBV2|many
CATQDPNSYEQYF
TGTGCCACCCAGGACCCCAACTCCTACGAGCAGTACTTC
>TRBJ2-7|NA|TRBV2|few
CAIDGAGPYEQYF
TGTGCCATCGACGGGGCAGGCCCCTACGAGCAGTACTTC
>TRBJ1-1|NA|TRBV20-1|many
CSASRGVNTEAFF
TGCAGTGCTAGTCGGGGAGTGAACACTGAAGCTTTCTTT
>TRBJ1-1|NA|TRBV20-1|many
CSARKNPGTEAFF
TGCAGTGCTAGAAAAAACCCTGGCACTGAAGCTTTCTTT
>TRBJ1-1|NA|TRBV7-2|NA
CASSQGRNTEAFF
TGTGCCAGCAGCCAAGGGCGGAACACTGAAGCTTTCTTT
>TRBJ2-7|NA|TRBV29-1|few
CSVEGVSSSYEQYF
TGCAGCGTTGAGGGCGTTTCGAGCTCCTACGAGCAGTACTTC
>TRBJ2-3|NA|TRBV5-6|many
CASSLGGGATDTQYF
TGTGCCAGCAGCTTGGGAGGGGGGGCCACAGATACGCAGTATTTT
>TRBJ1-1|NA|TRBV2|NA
CAITAQGNTEAFF
TGTGCCATCACCGCTCAGGGGAACACTGAAGCTTTCTTT
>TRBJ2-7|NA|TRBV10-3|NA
CAISGTDYEQYF
TGTGCCATCAGTGGGACAGACTACGAGCAGTACTTC
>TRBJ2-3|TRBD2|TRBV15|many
CAITSGGLTDTQYF
TGTGCCATTACTAGCGGGGGGCTCACAGATACGCAGTATTTT
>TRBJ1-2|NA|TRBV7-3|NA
CASSTNSIGYTF
TGTGCCAGCAGCACCAATTCGATTGGCTACACCTTC
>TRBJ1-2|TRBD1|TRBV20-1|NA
CSARPGTGASNYGYTF
TGCAGTGCTAGACCCGGGACAGGCGCCTCTAACTATGGCTACACCTTC
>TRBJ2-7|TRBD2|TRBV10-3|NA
CAIRATSGGGSGYEQYF
TGTGCCATCCGGGCCACTAGCGGGGGGGGGTCTGGTTACGAGCAGTACTTC
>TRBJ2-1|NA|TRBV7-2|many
CASSPPFLEQFF
TGTGCCAGCAGCCCGCCGTTCCTCGAGCAGTTCTTC
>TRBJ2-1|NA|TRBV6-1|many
CASRPSFGGNEQFF
TGTGCCAGCAGACCGTCTTTTGGGGGCAATGAGCAGTTCTTC
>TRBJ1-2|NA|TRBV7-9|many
CASSFTGNGYTF
TGTGCCAGCAGCTTCACAGGGAATGGCTACACCTTC
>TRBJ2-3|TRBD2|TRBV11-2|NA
CASTRVAGTRTDTQYF
TGTGCCAGCACTCGGGTAGCGGGAACTCGCACAGATACGCAGTATTTT
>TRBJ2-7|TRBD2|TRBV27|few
CASSTGTSRFYEQYF
TGTGCCAGCAGCACCGGGACTAGCAGGTTCTACGAGCAGTACTTC
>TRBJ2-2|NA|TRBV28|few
CASLRAGANTGELFF
TGTGCCAGCCTACGAGCGGGCGCGAACACCGGGGAGCTGTTTTTT
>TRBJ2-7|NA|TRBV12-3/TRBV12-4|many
CASSYDYSYEQYF
TGTGCCAGCAGTTACGACTACTCCTACGAGCAGTACTTC
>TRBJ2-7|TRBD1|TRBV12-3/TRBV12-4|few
CASSRDRVDEQYF
TGTGCCAGCAGTCGGGACAGGGTTGACGAGCAGTACTTC
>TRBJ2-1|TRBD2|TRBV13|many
CASSLVALAANEQFF
TGTGCCAGCAGCTTAGTAGCACTAGCGGCTAATGAGCAGTTCTTC
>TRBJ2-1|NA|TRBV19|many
CASKSRTVLRNEQFF
TGTGCCAGTAAGAGCAGGACAGTCCTGAGGAATGAGCAGTTCTTC
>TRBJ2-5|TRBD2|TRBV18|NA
CASSPPWTSGEETQYF
TGTGCCAGCTCACCACCCTGGACTAGCGGGGAAGAGACCCAGTACTTC
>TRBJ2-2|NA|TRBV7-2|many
CASSPTGMNTGELFF
TGTGCCAGCAGCCCGACGGGAATGAACACCGGGGAGCTGTTTTTT
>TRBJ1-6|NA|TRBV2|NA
CASSEKRVGSPLHF
TGTGCCAGCAGTGAGAAGAGGGTCGGATCACCCCTCCACTTT
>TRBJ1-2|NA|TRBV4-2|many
CASSQSNYGYTF
TGTGCCAGCAGCCAAAGTAATTATGGCTACACCTTC
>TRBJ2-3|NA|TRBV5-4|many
CASSLGSSSTDTQYF
TGTGCCAGCAGCTTGGGATCATCTAGCACAGATACGCAGTATTTT
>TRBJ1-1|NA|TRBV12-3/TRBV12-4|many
CASSLTKGGRNTEAFF
TGTGCCAGCAGTTTAACAAAGGGGGGGAGAAACACTGAAGCTTTCTTT
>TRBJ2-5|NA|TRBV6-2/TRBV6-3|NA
CASSYLGPGAETQYF
TGTGCCAGCAGTTACTTGGGACCAGGGGCAGAGACCCAGTACTTC
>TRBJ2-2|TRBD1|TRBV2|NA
CASSGDRATGELFF
TGTGCCAGCAGTGGGGACAGGGCCACCGGGGAGCTGTTTTTT
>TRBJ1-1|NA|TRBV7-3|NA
CASSSTLGVTEAFF
TGTGCCAGCAGCTCGACTCTGGGGGTGACTGAAGCTTTCTTT
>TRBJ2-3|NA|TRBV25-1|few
CASSEYLSSSTDTQYF
TGTGCCAGCAGTGAATATCTAAGCAGCAGCACAGATACGCAGTATTTT
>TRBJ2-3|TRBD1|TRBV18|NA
CASSPTGQSTDTQYF
TGTGCCAGCTCACCGACAGGGCAGTCCACAGATACGCAGTATTTT
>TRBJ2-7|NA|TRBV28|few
CASQGLSYEQYF
TGTGCCAGCCAGGGACTTTCCTACGAGCAGTACTTC
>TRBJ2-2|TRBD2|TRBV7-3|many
CASSGTGTRGTGELFF
TGTGCCAGCAGCGGGACCGGGACTAGAGGAACCGGGGAGCTGTTTTTT
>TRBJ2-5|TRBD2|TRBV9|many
CASSPAGGPGETQYF
TGTGCCAGCAGCCCAGCGGGAGGGCCTGGGGAGACCCAGTACTTC
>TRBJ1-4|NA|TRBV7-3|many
CASSLSGTTNEKLFF
TGTGCCAGCAGCTTAAGCGGGACAACTAATGAAAAACTGTTTTTT
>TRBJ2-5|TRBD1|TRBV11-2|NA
CASRHPGQGGMETQYF
TGTGCCAGCAGACATCCGGGACAGGGGGGGATGGAGACCCAGTACTTC